The 32 T cell receptor beta chains below come from one sample, sequenced in a study of identical twins. MiXCR was run by TCRdb on the 5' RACE reads, yielding one entry per CDR3 protein. Of a few hundred thousand distinct CDR3 sequences listed, around 8% were seen once; the top ten hold 3%. The same specimen was also included in a second study, on yellow fever vaccine responses in identical twins.

The sample taken for sequencing was CD8+ T cells sorted from blood. The origin of the receptors is a young woman in good health.

The chain carries TRBV6-2 or TRBV6-3 and TRBJ2-1; 8 bases map to TRBD2. The CDR3 covers 17 residues. Trimming removed 1 base from V and 2 bases from J; junction bases left unmatched: 7. CDR1 is MNHEY, CDR2 SVGEGT, per germline. The CDR3 DNA follows: TGTGCCAGCAGTTACTTACGAGCGGGAGACGCCTACAATGAGCAGTTCTTC. It yields the protein CASSYLRAGDAYNEQFF.

In this sample, this clonotype turned up a few times. J is TRBJ2-5 and V is TRBV6-2 or TRBV6-3; D is uncertain. V dropped 2 bases and J dropped 1 base, with 8 bases sitting between them. Germline CDR1 reads MNHEY; CDR2 reads SVGEGT. The CDR3 sequence is 14 residues long. CDR3 in amino acids: CASSYETIQETQYF. The CDR3 DNA sequence: TGTGCCAGCAGTTACGAGACGATCCAAGAGACCCAGTACTTC.

The table lists this clonotype with many counts. CDR3 residues: CASSQPGILGTNEKLFF. In DNA, the CDR3 is TGTGCCAGCAGTCAACCGGGAATCTTGGGAACTAATGAAAAACTGTTTTTT. This chain joins TRBV12-3 or TRBV12-4 and TRBJ1-4; D not resolved. The CDR3 length is 17 residues. The V end lost 5 bases, the J end lost 1 base, and 17 bases lay between the germline ends.

This clonotype was counted many times. This chain joins TRBV5-1 and TRBJ2-5; D is uncertain. Germline assignment: CDR1 SGHRS and CDR2 YFSETQ. The CDR3 length is 15 residues. Trimming took off 4 bases at V and 1 base at J, with 14 bases between the two ends. This CDR3 is CASSPQLPVQETQYF. In nucleotides, the CDR3 is TGCGCCAGCAGCCCTCAACTACCAGTCCAAGAGACCCAGTACTTC.

This clonotype was counted at least ten times. The chain couples TRBV29-1 to TRBJ2-1; D unclear. With 6 bases removed from V and 4 bases from J, the gap between germline ends came to 7 bases. This CDR3 is 11 amino acids long. Germline-derived CDR1 and CDR2 are SQVTM and ANQGSEA. The CDR3 here is CSVVEYNEQFF. CDR3 DNA sequence: TGCAGCGTAGTGGAATACAATGAGCAGTTCTTC.

The chain recombines TRBV19 with TRBJ1-1, with a weak D call TRBD1 (5 bases). CDR3 size: 15 residues. V was trimmed by 7 bases and J by 1 base, leaving 16 bases between them. Germline V gene lookup returns CDR1 LNHDA and CDR2 SQIVND (reference sequence). The DNA for the CDR3 is TGTGCCAGTACCATCGGGGGAGGCGGGAACACTGAAGCTTTCTTT. It translates to CASTIGGGGNTEAFF.

This clonotype was observed many times. J is TRBJ2-3 and V is TRBV11-3; D may correspond to TRBD1 or TRBD2 (5 bases each). The V end was cut by 5 bases, the J end by 0 bases, with 21 bases between. Germline V gene lookup returns CDR1 SGHNT and CDR2 YENEEA. The CDR3 covers 18 residues. CDR3 coding DNA: TGTGCCAGCAGCCGATACGGTTGGGACGGCACTAGCACAGATACGCAGTATTTT. Its translation: CASSRYGWDGTSTDTQYF.

This clonotype was detected many times. This chain joins TRBV5-1 and TRBJ2-4; no clear D. Germline CDR1 is SGHRS and CDR2 is YFSETQ. V gave up 1 base and J gave up 8 bases, with 19 bases separating them. CDR3 length: 16 residues. CDR3 nucleotide sequence: TGCGCCAGCAGCTTGCTAAAGGATATAGCTGAGGACATTCAGTACTTC. It is translated as CASSLLKDIAEDIQYF.

This clonotype appeared a few times. This chain uses TRBV20-1 with TRBJ1-2; perhaps TRBD1 as D (5 bases). Trimming shortened V by 7 bases and J by 7 bases, and 13 bases separated the two germline ends. In germline, CDR1 is DFQATT, CDR2 SNEGSKA (reference sequence). The CDR3 consists of 11 residues. The CDR3 protein is CSVGSGVGYTF. CDR3 DNA sequence: TGCAGTGTTGGTTCGGGGGTTGGCTACACCTTC.

Only a few counts were recorded for this clonotype. The rearrangement links TRBV7-9 to TRBJ2-1, with D perhaps TRBD1 (5 bases). CDR1 and CDR2 (germline): SEHNR, FQNEAQ (reference sequence). The CDR3 is 16 residues long. The V and J ends lost 5 bases and 4 bases respectively, with 18 bases between them. Here the CDR3 DNA reads TGTGCCAGCAGCCCAAAGGGGAATAGCCGTTACAATGAGCAGTTCTTC. Its translation is CASSPKGNSRYNEQFF.

V and J are TRBV19 and TRBJ2-1; 10 nucleotides align to TRBD1. Germline V CDR1 and CDR2: LNHDA, SQIVND (reference sequence). The CDR3 has 15 amino acids. The V segment lost 4 bases and the J segment 0 bases; nucleotides outside the gene matches: 0. The CDR3 sequence is CASSRDRGSYNEQFF. The DNA for the CDR3 is TGTGCCAGTAGTAGGGACAGGGGCTCCTACAATGAGCAGTTCTTC.

This clonotype appeared a few times. The chain joins TRBV7-8 to TRBJ2-1; 9 bases fit TRBD2. The CDR3 consists of 17 residues. J gave up 10 bases and V 4 bases, and 17 bases lay outside the gene matches. Per the germline V gene, CDR1 is SGHVS and CDR2 is FQNEAQ. CDR3 in amino acids: CASSSGPLRGGEGEQFF. The CDR3, as DNA: TGTGCCAGCAGCTCCGGACCTTTGCGGGGGGGGGAAGGCGAGCAGTTCTTC.

The chain is built from TRBV12-3 or TRBV12-4 and TRBJ2-2; 14 bases fit TRBD2. The CDR3 is 18 amino acids. The junction had 7 bases not matched to a gene; V was cut back by 6 bases and J by 1 base. CDR3 nucleotides: TGTGCCAGCAGCCTGGGACTAGCGGGAGTGTTGAACACCGGGGAGCTGTTTTTT. The encoded protein is CASSLGLAGVLNTGELFF.

This clonotype has just a few counts. The V and J genes are TRBV6-2 or TRBV6-3 and TRBJ1-1; D is perhaps TRBD1 (5 bases). Germline CDR1 is MNHEY and CDR2 is SVGEGT. V was cut by 1 base and J by 4 bases, with 10 bases left in between. The CDR3 covers 14 residues. The CDR3: CASSYFLGTTEAFF. DNA of the CDR3: TGTGCCAGCAGTTACTTTCTGGGGACCACTGAAGCTTTCTTT.

V is TRBV30 and J is TRBJ2-2; D ambiguous. The CDR3 is 13 residues long. Germline V gene data show CDR1 as GTSNPN and CDR2 as SVGIG (reference sequence). Trimming took off 8 bases at V and 4 bases at J, with 14 bases between the two ends. CDR3 in amino acids: CAGYKWGTGELFF. The CDR3 DNA reads as TGTGCCGGGTATAAATGGGGCACCGGGGAGCTGTTTTTT. Complete variable domain (other parts from reference TRBV30 and TRBJ2-2): SQTIHQWPATLVQPVGSPLSLECTVEGTSNPNLYWYRQAAGRGLQLLFYSVGIGQISSEVPQNLSASRPQDRQFILSSKKLLLSDSGFYLCAGYKWGTGELFFGEGSRLTVL.

This clonotype was observed at least ten times. This chain joins TRBV15 and TRBJ2-2; D unclear. From germline, CDR1 is LNHNV and CDR2 YYDKDF (reference sequence). The V end lost 0 bases, the J end lost 4 bases, and 6 bases lay between the germline ends. This CDR3 has 14 residues. The CDR3 reads CATSRDPTTGELFF. The CDR3 DNA follows: TGTGCCACCAGCAGAGATCCAACCACCGGGGAGCTGTTTTTT. Looking up the rest from reference TRBV15 and TRBJ2-2 gives the full variable domain: DAMVIQNPRYQVTQFGKPVTLSCSQTLNHNVMYWYQQKSSQAPKLLFHYYDKDFNNEADTPDNFQSRRPNTSFCFLDIRSPGLGDTAMYLCATSRDPTTGELFFGEGSRLTVL.

The chain combines TRBV29-1 with TRBJ2-1; the match to TRBD1 covers 7 bases. Germline assignment: CDR1 SQVTM and CDR2 ANQGSEA. The CDR3 totals 12 residues. V trimming: 8 bases; J trimming: 8 bases; junction bases outside the gene matches: 9. In DNA form, the CDR3 reads TGCAGCAGCTCGACAGGGCTTGATGAGCAGTTCTTC. Its translation is CSSSTGLDEQFF.

This clonotype has just a few counts. V usage is TRBV11-2 and J usage is TRBJ2-5; tentatively, D is TRBD1 or TRBD2 (5 bases each). The CDR3 loop spans 15 amino acids. Deletions cut 5 bases from V and 1 base from J, with 14 bases between. Per germline, CDR1 SGHAT and CDR2 FQNNGV. CDR3 sequence: CASSPFWGPQETQYF. As DNA, the CDR3 is TGTGCCAGCAGCCCATTTTGGGGACCCCAAGAGACCCAGTACTTC.

This chain connects TRBV11-2 to TRBJ2-7; 7 nucleotides match TRBD1. The CDR3 sequence is 17 residues long. Germline CDR1 is SGHAT and CDR2 is FQNNGV. J was trimmed by 1 base and V by 5 bases; bases with no gene match: 14. The CDR3, as DNA: TGTGCCAGCAGCCTCCGCCATGGGACAGCCTCTTCCTACGAGCAGTACTTC. This sequence encodes CASSLRHGTASSYEQYF.

Many counts were recorded for this clonotype. CDR3 sequence reads: CASSQDGEYSPLHF. The CDR3 bases are TGCGCCAGCAGCCAAGATGGGGAGTACTCACCCCTCCACTTT. The gene calls are TRBV4-3 and TRBJ1-6, with unresolved D. This CDR3 contains 14 residues. The V gene's germline CDR1 is LGHNA and CDR2 YSLEER. The V gene lost 0 bases and the J gene lost 10 bases, with 10 bases spanning the gap.

The V call is TRBV7-2, the J call TRBJ2-7; D uncertain. The CDR3 runs 15 residues. CDR1 and CDR2 (germline): SGHTA, FQGNSA. With 4 bases removed from V and 3 bases from J, the gap between germline ends came to 16 bases. The CDR3 spells CASSSEGQPLYEQYF. CDR3 nucleotide sequence: TGTGCCAGCAGCTCCGAAGGGCAGCCACTCTACGAGCAGTACTTC.

Notes on this clonotype: At one end, the junction sequence differs from germline, possibly due to a read error. V is TRBV3-1 and J is TRBJ2-2; tentatively, D is TRBD1 (5 bases). CDR1 and CDR2 (germline): LGHDT, YNNKEL (reference sequence). The CDR3 is made up of 12 amino acids. CDR3 residues: CSSSQGTGELFF. The CDR3 DNA follows: TGTTCCAGCAGCCAGGGTACCGGGGAGCTGTTTTTT.

As concerns this clonotype: A read error may explain this, as a much larger clone is one base away. The chain is built from TRBV20-1 and TRBJ2-2, with D possibly being TRBD2 (6 bases). The length of the CDR3 is 13 residues. Per the germline V gene, CDR1 is DFQATT and CDR2 is SNEGSKA (reference sequence). Trimming took 5 bases from V and 2 from J, leaving 9 bases between them. CDR3 residues: CSAAGYNTGELFF. CDR3 DNA: TGCAGTGCTGCGGGGTATAACACCGGGGAGCTGTTTTTT.

This clonotype was counted a few times. The chain is built from TRBV6-2 or TRBV6-3 and TRBJ2-1, with D tentatively TRBD2 (6 bases). CDR1 MNHEY and CDR2 SVGEGT come from the germline V gene. Trimming stripped 0 bases from V and 3 bases from J, with 12 bases between. The CDR3 loop spans 16 amino acids. The CDR3 sequence is CASSYSRLDYYNEQFF. As DNA, the CDR3 is TGTGCCAGCAGTTACTCGCGCCTGGACTACTACAATGAGCAGTTCTTC.

The chain links TRBV9 to TRBJ1-2; D is possibly TRBD1 (6 bases). CDR3 length equals 14 residues. CDR1 is SGDLS and CDR2 is YYNGEE in the germline V gene. Trimming cost V 0 bases and J 8 bases, with 14 bases left between them. In nucleotides, the CDR3 is TGTGCCAGCAGCGTAGCTGGCAGGGGACGAGGCTACACCTTC. Protein product: CASSVAGRGRGYTF. The variable domain in full, with the rest retrieved from reference TRBV9 and TRBJ1-2, is DSGVTQTPKHLITATGQRVTLRCSPRSGDLSVYWYQQSLDQGLQFLIQYYNGEERAKGNILERFSAQQFPDLHSELNLSSLELGDSALYFCASSVAGRGRGYTFGSGTRLTVV.

This clonotype was counted between two and nine times. The CDR3 is CASSSPRAGNTIYF. The CDR3 bases are TGTGCCAGCAGTTCTCCGAGGGCTGGAAACACCATATATTTT. V is TRBV27 and J is TRBJ1-3; no reliable D call. This CDR3 region has 14 residues. Germline assignment: CDR1 MNHEY and CDR2 SMNVEV (reference sequence). Trimming stripped 4 bases from V and 2 bases from J, with 9 bases between.

The genes are TRBV4-1 and TRBJ1-2, with a weak D call TRBD1 (6 bases). CDR3 length equals 18 residues. The V end was cut by 2 bases, the J end by 1 base, with 20 bases between. Germline CDR1 reads MGHRA; CDR2 reads YSYEKL. The CDR3 loop reads CASSQPETRRQVNYGYTF. The CDR3, as DNA: TGCGCCAGCAGCCAACCCGAGACTAGACGACAGGTTAACTATGGCTACACCTTC.

This clonotype showed up many times. The chain has TRBV6-2 or TRBV6-3 and TRBJ2-3, with D perhaps matching TRBD1 or TRBD2 (5 bases each). Germline loops: CDR1 MNHEY, CDR2 SVGEGT. There are 14 residues in the CDR3. With 0 bases removed from V and 6 bases from J, the gap between germline ends came to 10 bases. The CDR3 nucleotides are TGTGCCAGCAGTTACTCGGGGGATACGGATACGCAGTATTTT. This sequence encodes CASSYSGDTDTQYF.

This clonotype occurred a few times. This could be a read error, since a much larger clone is one nucleotide away. V gene TRBV10-3 combines with J gene TRBJ2-6, with D possibly being TRBD1 (6 bases). The V gene lost 3 bases and the J gene lost 1 base, with 7 bases spanning the gap. The CDR3 is made up of 15 amino acids. Germline V gene lookup returns CDR1 ENHRY and CDR2 SYGVKD. CDR3 DNA: TGTGCCATCAGTGAAACAGGGTCTGGGGCCAACGTCCTGACTTTC. It translates to CAISETGSGANVLTF.

On this clonotype: One end of the junction fails to match germline, which may point to a read error. The chain couples TRBV9 to TRBJ2-5; D perhaps matches TRBD2 (7 bases). The length of the CDR3 is 14 residues. Germline values: CDR1 SGDLS, CDR2 YYNGEE. Here the CDR3 reads CARSGGGLQETQYF. The CDR3 DNA is TGTGCCCGCAGCGGCGGGGGCTTACAAGAGACCCAGTACTTC.

There are many counts of this clonotype. This chain links TRBV29-1 with TRBJ2-7; D might be TRBD1 (5 bases). Germline-derived CDR1 and CDR2 are SQVTM and ANQGSEA. Trimming removed 0 bases from V and 2 bases from J, with 11 bases in between. This CDR3 contains 14 residues. This CDR3 reads CSVEDKTATYEQYF. As DNA, the CDR3 is TGCAGCGTTGAAGATAAGACAGCTACCTACGAGCAGTACTTC.

This clonotype has only a few counts. This chain joins TRBV29-1 and TRBJ2-7, with D perhaps TRBD1 (6 bases). The V end lost 1 base, the J end lost 2 bases, and 9 bases lay between the germline ends. The CDR3 is made up of 13 amino acids. Germline CDR1 is SQVTM and CDR2 is ANQGSEA. The CDR3 region is CSVEGDTTYEQYF. CDR3 coding DNA: TGCAGCGTTGAAGGGGACACAACCTACGAGCAGTACTTC.